The TCR beta chain under discussion was sequenced for a study of CD8 T cells in Susac syndrome. Reverse transcription of about 0.45 to 1 ug RNA was performed with random hexamers. Coverage of TCR beta CDR3 amplification by immunoSEQ multiplex PCR extended to 54 Vbeta and 13 Jbeta. TCRdb fed the immunoSEQ multiplex PCR reads into MiXCR, producing one record per CDR3 protein. The sample consists of 70,000 or so distinct CDR3 sequences, about 94% of them appearing once. V was pared by 3 bases and J by 3 bases, with 13 bases between. CDR1 is GTSNPN, CDR2 SVGIG, per germline (reference sequence). This CDR3 spans 14 amino acids. Sequencing of TCR beta drew on CD8+ and CD4+ T cells from blood. Negative magnetic isolation gave CD8+ and CD4+ cells; FACS enriched CD8+ TEMRA.

Sequenced material: CD8+ T cells from PBMCs. This TCR was sampled from a human donor with multiple sclerosis. J is TRBJ2-3 and V is TRBV30, with D unresolved. The CDR3 coding sequence is TGTGCCTGGAGCAACCTTGGGTTTACAGATACGCAGTATTTT. Residues: CAWSNLGFTDTQYF.